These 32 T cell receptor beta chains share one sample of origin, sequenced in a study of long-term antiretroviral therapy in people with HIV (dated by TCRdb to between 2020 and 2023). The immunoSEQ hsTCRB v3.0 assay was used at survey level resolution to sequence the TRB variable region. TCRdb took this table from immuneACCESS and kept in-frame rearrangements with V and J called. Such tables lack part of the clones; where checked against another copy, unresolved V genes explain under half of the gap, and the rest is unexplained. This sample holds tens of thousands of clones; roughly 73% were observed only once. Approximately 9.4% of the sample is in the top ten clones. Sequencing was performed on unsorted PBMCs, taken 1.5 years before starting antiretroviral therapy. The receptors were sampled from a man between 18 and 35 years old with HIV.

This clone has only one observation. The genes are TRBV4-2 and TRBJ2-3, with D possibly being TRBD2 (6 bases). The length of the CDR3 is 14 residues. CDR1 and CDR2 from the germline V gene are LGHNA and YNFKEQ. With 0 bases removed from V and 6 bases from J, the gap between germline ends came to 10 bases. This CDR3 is CASSQDGRSDTQYF. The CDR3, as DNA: TGTGCCAGCAGCCAAGATGGGAGGTCGGATACGCAGTATTTT.

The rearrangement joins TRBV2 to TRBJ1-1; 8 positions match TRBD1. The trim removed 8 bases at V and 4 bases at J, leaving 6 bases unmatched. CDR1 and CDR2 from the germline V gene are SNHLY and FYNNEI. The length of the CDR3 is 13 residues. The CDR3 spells CASLTGVGTEAFF. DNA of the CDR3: TGTGCCAGCTTGACAGGGGTCGGCACTGAAGCTTTCTTT.

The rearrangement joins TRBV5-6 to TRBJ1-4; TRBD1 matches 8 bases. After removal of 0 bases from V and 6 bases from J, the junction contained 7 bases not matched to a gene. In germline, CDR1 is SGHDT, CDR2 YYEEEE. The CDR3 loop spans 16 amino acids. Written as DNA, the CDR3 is TGTGCCAGCAGCTTGGGATATGGACAGGGATATGAAAAACTGTTTTTT. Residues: CASSLGYGQGYEKLFF.

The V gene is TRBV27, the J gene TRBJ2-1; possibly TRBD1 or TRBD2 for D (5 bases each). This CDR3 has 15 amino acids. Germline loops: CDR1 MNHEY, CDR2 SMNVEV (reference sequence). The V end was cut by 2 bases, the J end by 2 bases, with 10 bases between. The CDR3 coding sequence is TGTGCCAGCAGTTTACTGGGGGTGCCCTACAATGAGCAGTTCTTC. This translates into CASSLLGVPYNEQFF.

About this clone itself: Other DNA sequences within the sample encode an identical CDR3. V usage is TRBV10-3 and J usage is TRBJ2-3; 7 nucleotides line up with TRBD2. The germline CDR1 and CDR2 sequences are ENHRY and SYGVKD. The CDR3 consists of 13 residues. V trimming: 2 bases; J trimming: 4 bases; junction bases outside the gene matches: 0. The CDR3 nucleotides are TGTGCCATCAGTGAGGGACTAGCAGATACGCAGTATTTT. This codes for CAISEGLADTQYF.

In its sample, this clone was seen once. CDR3 sequence reads: CASTGGQPFMIDYGYTF. Here the CDR3 DNA reads TGTGCCAGCACGGGGGGGCAGCCCTTCATGATTGACTATGGCTACACCTTC. The chain recombines TRBV6-8 with TRBJ1-2; TRBD1 might be the D (6 bases). V lost 7 bases to trimming and J lost 3 bases, with 24 bases between them. Germline V gives CDR1 MNHGY, CDR2 SAAAGT. The length of the CDR3 is 17 residues.

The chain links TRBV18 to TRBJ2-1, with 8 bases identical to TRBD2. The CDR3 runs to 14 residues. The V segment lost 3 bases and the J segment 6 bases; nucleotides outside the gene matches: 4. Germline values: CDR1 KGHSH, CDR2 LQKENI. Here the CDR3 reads CASSPWTSRNEQFF. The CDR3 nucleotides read TGTGCCAGCTCACCCTGGACTAGCCGCAATGAGCAGTTCTTC.

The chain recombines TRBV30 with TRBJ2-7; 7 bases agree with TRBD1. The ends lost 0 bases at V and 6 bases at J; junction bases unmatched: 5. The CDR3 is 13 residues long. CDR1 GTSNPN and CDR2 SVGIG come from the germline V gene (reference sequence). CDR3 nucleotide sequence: TGTGCCTGGAGTGTATATAGGGGGCCCGAGCAGTACTTC. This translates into CAWSVYRGPEQYF.

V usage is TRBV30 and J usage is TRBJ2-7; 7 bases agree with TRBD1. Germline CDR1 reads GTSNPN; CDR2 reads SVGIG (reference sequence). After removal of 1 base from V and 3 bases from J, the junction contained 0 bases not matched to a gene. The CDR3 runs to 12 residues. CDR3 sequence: CAWSGDSYEQYF. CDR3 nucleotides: TGTGCCTGGAGTGGGGACAGCTACGAGCAGTACTTC.

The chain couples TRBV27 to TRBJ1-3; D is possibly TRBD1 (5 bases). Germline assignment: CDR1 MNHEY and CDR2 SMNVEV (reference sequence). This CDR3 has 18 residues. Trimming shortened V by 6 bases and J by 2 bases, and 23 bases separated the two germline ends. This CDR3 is CASRERGERSSAGNTIYF. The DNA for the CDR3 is TGTGCCAGCAGGGAGAGGGGTGAGAGGTCCTCCGCTGGAAACACCATATATTTT.

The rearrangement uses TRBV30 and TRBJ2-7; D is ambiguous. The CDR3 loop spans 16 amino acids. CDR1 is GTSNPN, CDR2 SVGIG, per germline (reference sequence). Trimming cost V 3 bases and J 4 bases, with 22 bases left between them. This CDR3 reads CAWRDPQRGANYEQYF. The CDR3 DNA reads TGTGCCTGGAGGGACCCGCAACGCGGAGCGAATTACGAGCAGTACTTC.

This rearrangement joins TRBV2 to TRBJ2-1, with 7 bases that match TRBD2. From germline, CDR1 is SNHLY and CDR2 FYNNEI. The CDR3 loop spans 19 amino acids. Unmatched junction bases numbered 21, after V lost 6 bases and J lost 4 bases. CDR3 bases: TGTGCCAGCAGGGGTGGGGCTAGCGGTTACCTCGGATTTTACAATGAGCAGTTCTTC. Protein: CASRGGASGYLGFYNEQFF.

CDR3 DNA sequence: TGTGCCAGCCACCCAGGAGGGGACTACGAGCAGTACTTC. The encoded protein is CASHPGGDYEQYF. The chain recombines TRBV19 with TRBJ2-7; D is perhaps TRBD2 (6 bases). The CDR3 is made up of 13 amino acids. Trimming pared 9 bases from V and 3 bases from J, leaving 15 bases between. Germline CDR1 is LNHDA and CDR2 is SQIVND (reference sequence). The whole variable domain, remainder taken from reference TRBV19 and TRBJ2-7, is DGGITQSPKYLFRKEGQNVTLSCEQNLNHDAMYWYRQDPGQGLRLIYYSQIVNDFQKGDIAEGYSVSREKKESFPLTVTSAQKNPTAFYLCASHPGGDYEQYFGPGTRLTVT.

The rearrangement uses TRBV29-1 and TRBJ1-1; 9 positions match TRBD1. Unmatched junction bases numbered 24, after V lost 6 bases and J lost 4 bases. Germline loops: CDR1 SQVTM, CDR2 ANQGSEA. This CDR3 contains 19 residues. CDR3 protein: CSVHRPRWDRDEVGTEAFF. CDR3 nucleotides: TGCAGCGTCCACAGACCCCGTTGGGACAGGGATGAGGTAGGCACTGAAGCTTTCTTT.

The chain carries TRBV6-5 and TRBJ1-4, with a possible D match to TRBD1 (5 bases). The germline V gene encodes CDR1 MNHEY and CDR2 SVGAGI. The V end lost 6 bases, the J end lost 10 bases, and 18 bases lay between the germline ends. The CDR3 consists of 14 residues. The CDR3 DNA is TGTGCCAGCAGGCACAGGAGTGGTTTCGGAAAACTGTTTTTT. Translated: CASRHRSGFGKLFF.

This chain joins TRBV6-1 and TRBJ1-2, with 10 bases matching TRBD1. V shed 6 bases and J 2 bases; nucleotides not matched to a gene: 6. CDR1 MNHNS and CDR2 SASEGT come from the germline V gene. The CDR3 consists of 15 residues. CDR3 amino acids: CASSRGTGENYGYTF. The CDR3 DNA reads TGTGCCAGCAGCCGCGGGACAGGGGAAAACTATGGCTACACCTTC.

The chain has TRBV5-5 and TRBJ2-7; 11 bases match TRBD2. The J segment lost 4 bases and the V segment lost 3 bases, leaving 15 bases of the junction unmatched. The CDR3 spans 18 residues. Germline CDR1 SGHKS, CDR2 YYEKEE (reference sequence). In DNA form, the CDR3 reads TGTGCCAGCAGCTCCCTAATGACTAGCGGGGCCTCTGGGTACGAGCAGTACTTC. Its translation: CASSSLMTSGASGYEQYF.

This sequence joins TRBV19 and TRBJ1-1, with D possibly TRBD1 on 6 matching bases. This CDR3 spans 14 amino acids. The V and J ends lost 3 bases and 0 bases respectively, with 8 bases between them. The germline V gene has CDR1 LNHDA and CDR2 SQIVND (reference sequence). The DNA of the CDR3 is TGTGCCAGTAGTATCAGGGGAATGAACACTGAAGCTTTCTTT. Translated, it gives CASSIRGMNTEAFF.

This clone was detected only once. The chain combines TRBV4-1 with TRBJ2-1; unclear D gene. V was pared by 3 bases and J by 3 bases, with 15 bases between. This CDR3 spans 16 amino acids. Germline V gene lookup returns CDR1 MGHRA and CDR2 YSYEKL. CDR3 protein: CASSHTGLVGYNEQFF. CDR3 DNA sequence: TGCGCCAGCAGCCACACTGGCCTAGTAGGCTACAATGAGCAGTTCTTC.

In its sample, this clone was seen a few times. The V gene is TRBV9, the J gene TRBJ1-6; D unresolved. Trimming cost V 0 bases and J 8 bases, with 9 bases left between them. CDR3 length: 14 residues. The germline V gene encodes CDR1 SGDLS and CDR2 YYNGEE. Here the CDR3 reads CASSVAQVDSPLHF. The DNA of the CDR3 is TGTGCCAGCAGCGTAGCCCAGGTCGATTCACCCCTCCACTTT.

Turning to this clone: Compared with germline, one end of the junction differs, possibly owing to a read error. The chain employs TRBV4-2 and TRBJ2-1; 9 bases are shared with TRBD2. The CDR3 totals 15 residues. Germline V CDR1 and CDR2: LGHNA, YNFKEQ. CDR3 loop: CASSQAGTSYNGQFF. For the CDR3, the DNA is TGTGCCAGCAGCCAGGCCGGGACTAGCTATAATGGGCAGTTCTTC.

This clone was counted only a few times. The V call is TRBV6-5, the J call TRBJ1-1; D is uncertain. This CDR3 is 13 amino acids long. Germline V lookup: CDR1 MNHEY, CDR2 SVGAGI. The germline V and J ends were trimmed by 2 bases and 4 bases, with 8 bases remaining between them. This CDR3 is CASSYGKGTEAFF. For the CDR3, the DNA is TGTGCCAGCAGTTACGGTAAGGGCACTGAAGCTTTCTTT.

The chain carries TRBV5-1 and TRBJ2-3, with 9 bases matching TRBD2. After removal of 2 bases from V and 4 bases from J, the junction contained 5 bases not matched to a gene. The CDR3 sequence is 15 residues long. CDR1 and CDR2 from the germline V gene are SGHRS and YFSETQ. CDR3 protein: CASSFRGGGSDTQYF. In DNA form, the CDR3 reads TGCGCCAGCAGCTTCCGCGGGGGGGGATCAGATACGCAGTATTTT.

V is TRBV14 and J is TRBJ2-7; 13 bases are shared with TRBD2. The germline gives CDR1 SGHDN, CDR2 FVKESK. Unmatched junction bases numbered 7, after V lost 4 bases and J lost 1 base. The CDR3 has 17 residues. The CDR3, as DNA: TGTGCCAGCAGCCCCCAGAAACTAGCGGGAGGGTCCTACGAGCAGTACTTC. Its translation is CASSPQKLAGGSYEQYF.

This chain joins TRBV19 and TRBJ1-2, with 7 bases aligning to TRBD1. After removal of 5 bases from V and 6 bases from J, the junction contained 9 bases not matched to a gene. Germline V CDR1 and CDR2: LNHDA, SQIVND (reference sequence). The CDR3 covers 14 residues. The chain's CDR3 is CASSPLGTVHGYTF. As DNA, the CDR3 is TGTGCCAGTAGTCCCCTTGGGACAGTCCATGGCTACACCTTC.

The CDR3 bases are TGTGCCAGCAGCAAAAACAGGGGCACTGAAGCTTTCTTT. It codes for CASSKNRGTEAFF. This rearrangement joins TRBV5-4 to TRBJ1-1; 7 nucleotides agree with TRBD1. The CDR3 is 13 amino acids. With 4 bases clipped from V and 4 bases from J, the junction kept 4 bases outside the gene matches. Per the germline V gene, CDR1 is SGHNT and CDR2 is YYREEE (reference sequence).

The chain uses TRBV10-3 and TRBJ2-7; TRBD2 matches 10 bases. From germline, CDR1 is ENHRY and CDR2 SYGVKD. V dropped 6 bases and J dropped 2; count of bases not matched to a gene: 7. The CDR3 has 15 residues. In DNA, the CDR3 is TGTGCCATCAGCCCTAGCGGGGGATTGGCCTACGAGCAGTACTTC. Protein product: CAISPSGGLAYEQYF.

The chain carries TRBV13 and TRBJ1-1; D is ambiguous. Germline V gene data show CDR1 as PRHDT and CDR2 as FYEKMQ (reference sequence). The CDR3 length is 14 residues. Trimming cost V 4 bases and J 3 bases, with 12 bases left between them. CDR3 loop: CASSSSEEDTEAFF. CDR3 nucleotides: TGTGCCAGCAGCTCGTCAGAGGAGGACACTGAAGCTTTCTTT.

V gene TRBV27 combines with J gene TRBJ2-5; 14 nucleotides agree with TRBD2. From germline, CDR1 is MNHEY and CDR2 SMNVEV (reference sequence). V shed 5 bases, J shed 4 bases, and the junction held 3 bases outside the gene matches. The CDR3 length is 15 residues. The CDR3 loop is CASSPGTSGRETQYF. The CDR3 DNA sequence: TGTGCCAGCAGTCCCGGGACTAGCGGGAGAGAGACCCAGTACTTC.

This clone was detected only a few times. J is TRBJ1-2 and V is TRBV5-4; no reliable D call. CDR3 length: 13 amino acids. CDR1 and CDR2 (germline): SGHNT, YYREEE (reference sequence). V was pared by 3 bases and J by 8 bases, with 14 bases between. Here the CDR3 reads CASSSPTVWGYTF. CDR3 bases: TGTGCCAGCAGCTCCCCCACGGTTTGGGGCTACACCTTC.

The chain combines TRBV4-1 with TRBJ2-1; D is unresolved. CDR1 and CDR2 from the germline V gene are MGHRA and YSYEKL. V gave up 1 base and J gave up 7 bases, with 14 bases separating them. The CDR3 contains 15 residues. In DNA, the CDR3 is TGCGCCAGCAGCCAAGCCAGCAACTCAAGGAATGAGCAGTTCTTC. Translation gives CASSQASNSRNEQFF.

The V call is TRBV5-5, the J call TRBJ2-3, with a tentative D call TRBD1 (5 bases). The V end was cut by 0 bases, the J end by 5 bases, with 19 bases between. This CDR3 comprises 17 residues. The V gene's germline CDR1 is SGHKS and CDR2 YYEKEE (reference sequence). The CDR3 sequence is CASSLVPTAPWVDTQYF. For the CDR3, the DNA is TGTGCCAGCAGCTTGGTACCGACAGCCCCTTGGGTAGATACGCAGTATTTT.